The next 18 T cell receptor beta chains were all read from a single sample in a study of CD4 T cells in relation to SARS-CoV-2 and coronaviruses. Which antigens these TCRs recognize remains unknown. CD4+ T cells from unexposed donors were obtained before the COVID-19 pandemic (2011-2018). The cells were cultured for approximately 10 days before CD4+ T cells were isolated. Libraries were prepared by immunoSEQ multiplex PCR; TCRdb keeps only in-frame clonotypes and omits some of them. The sample yields roughly 14,000 clones, about four fifths seen once. The material sequenced was CD4+ T cells from PBMCs, cultured in vitro. The receptors shown here come from a human donor in good health.

The DNA for the CDR3 is TGTGCCAGCAGCTTCAGGCGCGCAGGCATGCTCCAAGAGACCCAGTACTTC. Protein sequence: CASSFRRAGMLQETQYF. The V gene is TRBV5-8, the J gene TRBJ2-5; D not resolved. The V gene's germline CDR1 is SGHTS and CDR2 YDEGEE. Trimming took 2 bases from V and 1 from J, leaving 18 bases between them. This CDR3 contains 17 residues. Variable domain in full (rest from reference TRBV5-8 and TRBJ2-5): EAGVTQSPTHLIKTRGQQATLRCSPISGHTSVYWYQQALGLGLQFLLWYDEGEERNRGNFPPRFSGRQFPNYSSELNVNALELEDSALYLCASSFRRAGMLQETQYFGPGTRLLVL.

This clone was picked up a small number of times. The chain has TRBV7-3 and TRBJ1-1; the D is unclear. This CDR3 region has 13 residues. Germline CDR1 is SGHTA and CDR2 is FQGTGA. Trimming stripped 5 bases from V and 0 bases from J, with 7 bases between. Written as DNA, the CDR3 is TGTGCCAGCAGCGCCCTGATGAACACTGAAGCTTTCTTT. Translated: CASSALMNTEAFF. The variable domain in full, with the rest retrieved from reference TRBV7-3 and TRBJ1-1, is GAGVSQTPSNKVTEKGKYVELRCDPISGHTALYWYRQSLGQGPEFLIYFQGTGAADDSGLPNDRFFAVRPEGSVSTLKIQRTERGDSAVYLCASSALMNTEAFFGQGTRLTVV.

In DNA form, the CDR3 reads TGTGCCACCAGTGATATGGGACTAGCGGACAACACCGGGGAGCTGTTTTTT. It codes for CATSDMGLADNTGELFF. The chain is built from TRBV24-1 and TRBJ2-2; 11 bases match TRBD2. Per germline, CDR1 KGHDR and CDR2 SFDVKD. The ends lost 3 bases at V and 2 bases at J; junction bases unmatched: 4. The length of the CDR3 is 17 residues.

The V call is TRBV18, the J call TRBJ1-1; 7 bases map to TRBD1. Losses at the gene ends were 6 bases for V and 1 base for J; bases not matched to a gene: 2. The CDR3 sequence is 13 residues long. The germline V gene encodes CDR1 KGHSH and CDR2 LQKENI. CDR3 region: CASSGQQNTEAFF. In nucleotides, the CDR3 is TGTGCCAGCTCGGGACAGCAGAACACTGAAGCTTTCTTT.

Written as DNA, the CDR3 is TGTGCCAGCAGCCATCCGGGATATCAGGAAAGAAACATTCAGTACTTC. Residues: CASSHPGYQERNIQYF. The rearrangement links TRBV7-9 to TRBJ2-4, with a tentative D call TRBD2 (5 bases). V was clipped by 5 bases and J by 6 bases, with 20 bases between them. From germline, CDR1 is SEHNR and CDR2 FQNEAQ (reference sequence). This CDR3 contains 16 residues.

The CDR3 sequence is CASSSPTRGLLNGYTF. In DNA form, the CDR3 reads TGTGCCAGCAGCTCCCCCACCAGGGGGCTGTTAAATGGCTACACCTTC. The chain carries TRBV7-8 and TRBJ1-2; 8 bases agree with TRBD1. V lost 4 bases, J lost 6 bases, and 13 bases stayed unmatched. In germline, CDR1 is SGHVS, CDR2 FQNEAQ. This CDR3 has 16 amino acids. Supplemented by reference TRBV7-8 and TRBJ1-2, the full variable domain reads GAGVSQSPRYKVAKRGQDVALRCDPISGHVSLFWYQQALGQGPEFLTYFQNEAQLDKSGLPSDRFFAERPEGSVSTLKIQRTQQEDSAVYLCASSSPTRGLLNGYTFGSGTRLTVV.

The table lists this clone with a count of one. The chain is built from TRBV5-5 and TRBJ1-2; unclear D gene. From germline, CDR1 is SGHKS and CDR2 YYEKEE (reference sequence). The CDR3 contains 15 residues. With 2 bases removed from V and 3 bases from J, the gap between germline ends came to 14 bases. The CDR3 DNA is TGTGCCAGCAGCTTCCTGACCCTCGGGGACTATGGCTACACCTTC. Translation: CASSFLTLGDYGYTF.

This clone is medium-sized within its sample. The V and J genes are TRBV11-2 and TRBJ2-3, with a tentative D call TRBD2 (6 bases). The CDR3 loop spans 13 amino acids. V was pared by 5 bases and J by 4 bases, with 10 bases between. Germline-derived CDR1 and CDR2 are SGHAT and FQNNGV. CDR3 amino acids: CASSAGRSDTQYF. DNA of the CDR3: TGTGCCAGCAGCGCGGGACGGTCAGATACGCAGTATTTT. Using reference TRBV11-2 and TRBJ2-3 for the parts outside the CDR3, the full variable domain is EAGVAQSPRYKIIEKRQSVAFWCNPISGHATLYWYQQILGQGPKLLIQFQNNGVVDDSQLPKDRFSAERLKGVDSTLKIQPAKLEDSAVYLCASSAGRSDTQYFGPGTRLTVL.

This chain connects TRBV24-1 to TRBJ2-2; D uncertain. V was clipped by 0 bases and J by 1 base, with 5 bases between them. The germline CDR1 and CDR2 sequences are KGHDR and SFDVKD. This CDR3 region has 15 residues. CDR3 nucleotides: TGTGCCACCAGTGATTTGGTAGGGAACACCGGGGAGCTGTTTTTT. This sequence encodes CATSDLVGNTGELFF.

This clone has a handful of counts. The chain joins TRBV3-1 (or the pseudogene TRBV3-2) to TRBJ1-2; D not resolved. Germline V gives CDR1 LGHDT, CDR2 YNNKEL (reference sequence). V gave up 1 base and J gave up 3 bases, with 15 bases separating them. The CDR3 extends over 16 amino acids. CDR3 bases: TGTGCCAGCAGCCAAGGAAAGGGTCAGAACTACTATGGCTACACCTTC. Translated, it gives CASSQGKGQNYYGYTF.

The V gene is TRBV5-1, the J gene TRBJ2-1; TRBD1 aligns across 9 bases. Germline V lookup: CDR1 SGHRS, CDR2 YFSETQ. This CDR3 is 14 amino acids long. V lost 8 bases, J lost 8 bases, and 11 bases stayed unmatched. For the CDR3, the DNA is TGCGCCAGTACCGGGACAGGGCATCTTGATGAGCAGTTCTTC. It is translated as CASTGTGHLDEQFF.

In its sample, this clone was seen once. The gene calls are TRBV28 and TRBJ1-1, with 12 bases matching TRBD1. This CDR3 spans 16 amino acids. J was trimmed by 4 bases and V by 4 bases; bases with no gene match: 7. Germline assignment: CDR1 MDHEN and CDR2 SYDVKM. CDR3 in amino acids: CASSSTGQGAITEAFF. CDR3 nucleotide sequence: TGTGCCAGCAGTTCTACGGGACAGGGGGCAATCACTGAAGCTTTCTTT.

By frequency in the sample, this clone is large. The gene calls are TRBV12-3 or TRBV12-4 and TRBJ1-2; D not certain. CDR3 length: 13 amino acids. V lost 7 bases and J 8 bases, leaving 17 bases between the germline ends. CDR3: CASTSAPGGGYTF. CDR3 DNA sequence: TGTGCCAGCACCTCAGCCCCAGGAGGGGGCTACACCTTC.

The V and J genes are TRBV3-1 (or the pseudogene TRBV3-2) and TRBJ2-5, with 16 bases that match TRBD2. Trimming took 1 base from V and 5 from J; bases not matched to a gene: 7. The V gene's germline CDR1 is LGHDT and CDR2 YNNKEL (reference sequence). This CDR3 region has 18 residues. The DNA of the CDR3 is TGTGCCAGCAGCCAAGCACGGGGACTAGCGGGAGGGACGGAGACCCAGTACTTC. Translating gives CASSQARGLAGGTETQYF.

A single count supports this clone. The chain has TRBV2 and TRBJ2-7; tentative D call: TRBD2 (7 bases). The germline V gene encodes CDR1 SNHLY and CDR2 FYNNEI. The CDR3 covers 13 residues. Trimming cost V 3 bases and J 6 bases, with 12 bases left between them. The CDR3 spells CASSDGGGGEQYF. The DNA for the CDR3 is TGTGCCAGCAGTGACGGGGGCGGGGGCGAGCAGTACTTC.

The chain is built from TRBV30 and TRBJ1-4; 8 nucleotides match TRBD1. V was clipped by 1 base and J by 5 bases; unmatched bases: 0. The CDR3 totals 13 residues. CDR1 is GTSNPN and CDR2 is SVGIG in the germline V gene (reference sequence). The CDR3 region has the DNA TGTGCCTGGAGTGGACAGGGGAATGAAAAACTGTTTTTT. It codes for CAWSGQGNEKLFF. Looking up the rest from reference TRBV30 and TRBJ1-4 gives the full variable domain: SQTIHQWPATLVQPVGSPLSLECTVEGTSNPNLYWYRQAAGRGLQLLFYSVGIGQISSEVPQNLSASRPQDRQFILSSKKLLLSDSGFYLCAWSGQGNEKLFFGSGTQLSVL.

This clone was counted a single time. The chain has TRBV10-1 and TRBJ1-3; no clear D gene. Germline V CDR1 and CDR2: WNHNN, SYGVQD (reference sequence). The CDR3 runs to 15 residues. Trimming took 3 bases from V and 1 from J, leaving 10 bases between them. This CDR3 reads CASSDARDSGNTIYF. The CDR3 DNA reads TGCGCCAGCAGTGACGCGCGGGATTCTGGAAACACCATATATTTT.

The chain is built from TRBV6-2 or TRBV6-3 and TRBJ2-7; 8 bases fit TRBD2. The V gene's germline CDR1 is MNHEY and CDR2 SVGEGT. V dropped 7 bases and J dropped 2; count of bases not matched to a gene: 13. The CDR3 contains 16 residues. The CDR3 reads CASNPGGGPLTYEQYF. The CDR3 DNA sequence: TGTGCCAGCAACCCGGGAGGGGGACCGCTTACCTACGAGCAGTACTTC.